This is a list of T cell receptor beta chains from one sample in a study of blood T cell repertoires in COVID-19. Repertoires were generated with immunoSEQ multiplex PCR, while TCRdb's copy carries only in-frame clones and drops some. In the table there are roughly 330,000 clones, over 70% of which are singletons. The sequenced material came from peripheral blood. The receptors stem from a woman in her fifties or sixties with acute or convalescent COVID-19. The CDR3 runs from the conserved cysteine through the conserved F or W. Each record gives: D gene, J gene, V gene, clone size, CDR3 DNA, CDR3 protein. The D gene is left open where the match is weak. Expanded clones are given a class, and other clones once, few, many or no size at all.

TRBD1	TRBJ2-1	TRBV6-5	.	TGTGCCAGCAGTTACTCGCAGGGGGCGGCTGAGCAGTTCTTC	CASSYSQGAAEQFF
TRBD2	TRBJ2-5	TRBV27	.	TGTGCCAGCAGTTTACTCCCTAGCGGGAATGAAGAGACCCAGTACTTC	CASSLLPSGNEETQYF
.	TRBJ2-3	TRBV7-3	.	TGTGCCAGCAGCTCCCCGAGCACAGATACGCAGTATTTT	CASSSPSTDTQYF
.	TRBJ2-3	TRBV5-8	.	TGTGCCAGCAGCTGGGACACCCGCACAGATACGCAGTATTTT	CASSWDTRTDTQYF
TRBD2	TRBJ2-1	TRBV11-3	few	TGTGCCAGCAGCTTAGGAAGCGGGAGGGTCTACAATGAGCAGTTCTTC	CASSLGSGRVYNEQFF
TRBD1	TRBJ1-3	TRBV13	.	TGTGCCAGCAGCGGGAACGGACAGGGCGGAAACACCATATATTTT	CASSGNGQGGNTIYF
.	TRBJ1-4	TRBV6-5	.	TGTGCCAGCAGTTCCCCCGGAGCAACTAATGAAAAACTGTTTTTT	CASSSPGATNEKLFF
.	TRBJ1-6	TRBV6-1	.	TGTGCCAGCAGTGAAGCAGGGGGTAAAACGCCCCTCCACTTT	CASSEAGGKTPLHF
.	TRBJ2-7	TRBV29-1	.	TGCAGCGTTGAACAGGGTGGCTACGAGCAGTACTTC	CSVEQGGYEQYF
TRBD1	TRBJ1-1	TRBV9	.	TGTGCCAGCAGCGTGGGGACAGCACCTGAAGCTTTCTTT	CASSVGTAPEAFF
TRBD1	TRBJ1-2	TRBV10-1	once	TGCGCCAGCAGTGAGTCGACTGACAGGGCCCAAGCTAACTATGGCTACACCTTC	CASSESTDRAQANYGYTF
.	TRBJ2-7	TRBV29-1	.	TGCAGCGTTGGGTCGCTGGGCCGGTCCTACGAGCAGTACTTC	CSVGSLGRSYEQYF
.	TRBJ1-6	TRBV19	.	TGTGCCACAGGACAGAACTATAATTCACCCCTCCACTTT	CATGQNYNSPLHF